This T cell receptor (beta chain) is from a study of CD8+ T cells in alopecia areata. V was pared by 1 base and J by 3 bases, with 13 bases between. Per the germline V gene, CDR1 is NSHNY and CDR2 is SYGAGN. The CDR3 runs to 15 residues. The sorting of pooled cutaneous lymph node cells relied on CD4, CD8alpha, NKG2D, NKG2ACE and other markers. In this sample, this clone turned up a few times. Its antigen is still unknown. Any gene name here is a mouse gene name. The read is 4 residues too short to cover the CDR3 end, so that end is filled in from the germline J gene. Sequencing templates came from extracted RNA that was reverse transcribed into cDNA. Generated by immunoSEQ multiplex PCR, the TCRdb table keeps only in-frame clones and is missing some. The sample holds 200,000 to 300,000 clones, and no clone turns up only once. Study findings and constraints: Researchers reported that TCR sharing among patients proved less clear than in mice, possibly HLA-linked.

V is TRBV13-1 and J is TRBJ1-2; tentative D call: TRBD1 (6 bases). The origin of this receptor is a C3H/HeJ mouse with alopecia areata. These mice share the MHC haplotype H2-k. Sequences were obtained from CD4+ T cells sorted from a lymph node. The CDR3 here is CASSDLPGEDSDYTF. CDR3 DNA, as far as it was read: TGTGCCAGCAGTGATCTCCCAGGGGAGGACTCC.